What follows is one TCR beta chain and its context. Molecular barcoded adaptors covering alpha/delta and beta/gamma chains were used on approximately 440 ng RNA. TCRdb recomputed calls from the reads with MiXCR, one row per CDR3 protein. The data contain fewer than 35,000 distinct CDR3 sequences, approximately 17% of them seen just once; the ten biggest clones take up approximately 16%. The data were taken from a study of read filtering for tumor transcriptome and immune sequencing. J gave up 6 bases and V 0 bases, and 3 bases lay outside the gene matches. The CDR3 consists of 15 residues. CDR1 WNHNN and CDR2 SYGVQD come from the germline V gene (reference sequence).

Source material: a population of CD138-negative cells sorted from bone marrow. This TCR came from a donor aged 40 or over with multiple myeloma. The gene calls are TRBV10-1 and TRBJ2-7, with 12 nucleotides matching TRBD2. The CDR3 sequence is CASSESPGLAGEQYF. The CDR3 DNA reads TGCGCCAGCAGTGAGTCACCGGGACTAGCGGGCGAGCAGTACTTC.